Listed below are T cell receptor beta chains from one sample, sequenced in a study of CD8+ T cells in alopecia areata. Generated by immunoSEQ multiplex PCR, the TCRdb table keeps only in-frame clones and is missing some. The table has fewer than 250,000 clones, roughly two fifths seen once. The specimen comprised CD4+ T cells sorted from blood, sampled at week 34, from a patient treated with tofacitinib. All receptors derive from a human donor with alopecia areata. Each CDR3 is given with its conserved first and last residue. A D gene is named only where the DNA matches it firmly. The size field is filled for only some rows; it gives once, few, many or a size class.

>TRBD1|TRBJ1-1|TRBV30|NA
TGTGCCTGGAGTCCTGACAGGGGGCGCATGGCTTTCTTT
CAWSPDRGRMAFF
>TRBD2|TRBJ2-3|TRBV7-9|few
TGTGCCAGCAGCTTATCCGGGAGGACAGATACGCAGTATTTT
CASSLSGRTDTQYF
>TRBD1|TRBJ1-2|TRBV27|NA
TGTGCCAGCCAGCCCAGGGGGAACGCTAGACATGGCTACACCTTC
CASQPRGNARHGYTF
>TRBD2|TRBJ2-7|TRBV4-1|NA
TGCGCCAGCAGCCCTGGGGGACTAGCGGGAGCCCTCTCCTACGAGCAGTACTTC
CASSPGGLAGALSYEQYF
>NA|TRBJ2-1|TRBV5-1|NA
TGCGCCAGCAGCCGCGAATCTTACAATGAGCAGTTCTTC
CASSRESYNEQFF
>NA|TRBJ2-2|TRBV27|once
TGTGCCAGCAGTTTTTCAGGGGCCCGCGGGGACACCGGGGAGCTGTTTTTT
CASSFSGARGDTGELFF
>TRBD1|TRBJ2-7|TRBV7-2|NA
TGTGCCAGCAGTCCGGACAGGCACCTAACCTACGAGCAGTACTTC
CASSPDRHLTYEQYF
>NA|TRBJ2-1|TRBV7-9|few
TGTGCCAGCAGCTTAGGGGACGGATCGTGGAATGAGCAGTTCTTC
CASSLGDGSWNEQFF
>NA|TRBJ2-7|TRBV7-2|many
TGTGCCAGCAGCTTAGGGAGTCAAAGGGAGCAGTACTTC
CASSLGSQREQYF
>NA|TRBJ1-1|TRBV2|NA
TGTGCCAGCACACAGGGATGGACCACTGAAGCTTTCTTT
CASTQGWTTEAFF
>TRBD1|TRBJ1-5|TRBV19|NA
TGTGCCAGTAGGATGGGACAGAGCAATCAGCCCCAGCATTTT
CASRMGQSNQPQHF
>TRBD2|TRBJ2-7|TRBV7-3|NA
TGTGCCAGCAGCAAGAGCGGGGGCACCTCCTACGAGCAGTACTTC
CASSKSGGTSYEQYF
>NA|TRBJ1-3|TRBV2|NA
TGTGCCAGCAGTGCCAGGGGATTCTCTGGAAACACCATATATTTT
CASSARGFSGNTIYF
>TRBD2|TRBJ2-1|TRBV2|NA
TGTGCCAGCAGTGAACGGGTGCAGCGGGACTACAATGAGCAGTTCTTC
CASSERVQRDYNEQFF
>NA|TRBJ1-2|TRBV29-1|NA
TGCAGCGTTGAAGATCAGGCGGAGTATGGCTACACCTTC
CSVEDQAEYGYTF
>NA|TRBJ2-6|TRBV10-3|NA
TGTGCCATCAGTGAGAGAGTGCCGGGACGCAGCTCTGGGGCCAACGTCCTGACTTTC
CAISERVPGRSSGANVLTF
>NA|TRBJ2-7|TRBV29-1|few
TGCAGCGTGCGCAGGGACGCCTACGAGCAGTACTTC
CSVRRDAYEQYF
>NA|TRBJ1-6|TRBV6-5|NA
TGTGCCAGCAGTTACGATCGTGGAAAACCCCTCCACTTT
CASSYDRGKPLHF
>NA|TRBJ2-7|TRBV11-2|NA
TGTGCCAGCAGCCCCCTCGGCACGAGCTCCTACGAGCAGTACTTC
CASSPLGTSSYEQYF
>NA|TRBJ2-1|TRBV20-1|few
TGCAGTGCGGAGAACAATGAGCAGTTCTTC
CSAENNEQFF